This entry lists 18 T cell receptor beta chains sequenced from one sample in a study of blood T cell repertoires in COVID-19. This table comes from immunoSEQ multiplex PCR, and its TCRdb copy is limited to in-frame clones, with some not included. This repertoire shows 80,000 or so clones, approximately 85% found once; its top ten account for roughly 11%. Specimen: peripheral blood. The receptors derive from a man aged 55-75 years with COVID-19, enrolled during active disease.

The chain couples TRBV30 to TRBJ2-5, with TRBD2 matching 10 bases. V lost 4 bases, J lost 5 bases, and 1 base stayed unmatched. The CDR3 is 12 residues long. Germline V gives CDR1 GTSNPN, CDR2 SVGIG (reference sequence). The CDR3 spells CAWKGLAETQYF. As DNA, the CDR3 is TGTGCCTGGAAGGGACTAGCGGAGACCCAGTACTTC.

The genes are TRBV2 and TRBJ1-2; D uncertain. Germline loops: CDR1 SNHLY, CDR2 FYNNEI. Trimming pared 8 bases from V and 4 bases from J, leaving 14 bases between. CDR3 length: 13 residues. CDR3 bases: TGTGCCAGCTCCCCGGGGAGGTCCTATGGCTACACCTTC. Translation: CASSPGRSYGYTF. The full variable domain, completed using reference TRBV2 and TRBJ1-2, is EPEVTQTPSHQVTQMGQEVILRCVPISNHLYFYWYRQILGQKVEFLVSFYNNEISEKSEIFDDQFSVERPDGSNFTLKIRSTKLEDSAMYFCASSPGRSYGYTFGSGTRLTVV.

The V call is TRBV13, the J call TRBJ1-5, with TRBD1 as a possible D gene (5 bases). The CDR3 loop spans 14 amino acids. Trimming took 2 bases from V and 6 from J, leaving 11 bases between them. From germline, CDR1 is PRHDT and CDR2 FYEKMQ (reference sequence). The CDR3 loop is CASSLQGGGQPQHF. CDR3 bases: TGTGCCAGCAGCTTACAGGGAGGTGGTCAGCCCCAGCATTTT.

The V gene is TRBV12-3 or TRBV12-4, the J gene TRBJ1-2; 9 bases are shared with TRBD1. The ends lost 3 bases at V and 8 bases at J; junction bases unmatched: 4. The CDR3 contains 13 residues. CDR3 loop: CASSFDRGEGYTF. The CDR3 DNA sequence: TGTGCCAGCAGTTTCGACAGGGGGGAGGGCTACACCTTC.

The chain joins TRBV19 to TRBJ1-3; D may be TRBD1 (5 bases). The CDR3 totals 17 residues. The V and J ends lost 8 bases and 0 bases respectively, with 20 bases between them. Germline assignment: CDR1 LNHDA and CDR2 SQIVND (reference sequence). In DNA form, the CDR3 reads TGTGCCAGTGCTGGGGTTGGGGGAGGACTCTCTGGAAACACCATATATTTT. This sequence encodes CASAGVGGGLSGNTIYF.

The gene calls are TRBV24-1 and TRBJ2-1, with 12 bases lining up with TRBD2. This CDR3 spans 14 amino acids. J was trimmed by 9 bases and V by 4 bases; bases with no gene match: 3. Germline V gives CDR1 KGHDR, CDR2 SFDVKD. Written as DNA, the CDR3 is TGTGCCACCAGTGAGACTAGCGGGAGTCCTGAGCAGTTCTTC. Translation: CATSETSGSPEQFF.

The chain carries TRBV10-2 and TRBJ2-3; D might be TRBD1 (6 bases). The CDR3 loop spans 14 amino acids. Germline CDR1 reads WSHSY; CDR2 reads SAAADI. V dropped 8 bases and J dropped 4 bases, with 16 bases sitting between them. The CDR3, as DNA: TGCGCCAGCTCGGTCGGGGCAGGGGCAGATACGCAGTATTTT. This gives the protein CASSVGAGADTQYF.

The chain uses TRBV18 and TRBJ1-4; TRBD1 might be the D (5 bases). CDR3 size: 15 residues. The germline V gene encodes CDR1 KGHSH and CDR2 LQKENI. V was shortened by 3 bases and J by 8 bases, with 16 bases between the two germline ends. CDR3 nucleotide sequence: TGTGCCAGCTCACCTTTGACGGGGGGAGGCGAAAAACTGTTTTTT. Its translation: CASSPLTGGGEKLFF.

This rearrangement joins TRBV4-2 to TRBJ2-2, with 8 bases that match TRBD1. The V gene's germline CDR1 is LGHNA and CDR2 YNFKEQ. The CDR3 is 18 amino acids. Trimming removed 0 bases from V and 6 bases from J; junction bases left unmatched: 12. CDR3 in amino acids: CASSQDRHRGFLSGELFF. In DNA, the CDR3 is TGTGCCAGCAGCCAAGATAGGCACAGGGGGTTCCTATCCGGGGAGCTGTTTTTT.

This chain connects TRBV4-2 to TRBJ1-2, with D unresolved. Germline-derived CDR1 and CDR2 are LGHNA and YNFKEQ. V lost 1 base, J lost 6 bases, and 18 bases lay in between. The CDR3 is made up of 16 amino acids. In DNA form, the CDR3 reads TGTGCCAGCAGCCAAGTTGTTTTGGGTCAGGCTCATGGCTACACCTTC. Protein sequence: CASSQVVLGQAHGYTF.

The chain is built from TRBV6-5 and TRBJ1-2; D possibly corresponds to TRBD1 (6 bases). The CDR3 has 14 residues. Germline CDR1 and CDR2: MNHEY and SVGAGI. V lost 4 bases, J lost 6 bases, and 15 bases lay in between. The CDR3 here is CASSSLQGRDGYTF. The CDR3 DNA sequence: TGTGCCAGCAGTTCCCTCCAGGGGAGGGATGGCTACACCTTC.

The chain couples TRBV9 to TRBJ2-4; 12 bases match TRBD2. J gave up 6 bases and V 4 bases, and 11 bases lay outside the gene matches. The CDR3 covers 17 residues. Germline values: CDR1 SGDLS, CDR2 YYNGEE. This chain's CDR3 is CASSPEGLAGLGNIQYF. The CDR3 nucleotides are TGTGCCAGCAGCCCTGAAGGACTAGCGGGATTGGGAAACATTCAGTACTTC. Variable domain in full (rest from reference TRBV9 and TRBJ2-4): DSGVTQTPKHLITATGQRVTLRCSPRSGDLSVYWYQQSLDQGLQFLIQYYNGEERAKGNILERFSAQQFPDLHSELNLSSLELGDSALYFCASSPEGLAGLGNIQYFGAGTRLSVL.

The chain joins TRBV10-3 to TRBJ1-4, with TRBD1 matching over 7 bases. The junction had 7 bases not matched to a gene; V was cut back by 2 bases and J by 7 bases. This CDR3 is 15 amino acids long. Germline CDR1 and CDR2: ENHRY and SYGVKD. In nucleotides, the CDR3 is TGTGCCATCAGTGAGAGGGGACAGCTATTTGAAAAACTGTTTTTT. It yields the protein CAISERGQLFEKLFF.

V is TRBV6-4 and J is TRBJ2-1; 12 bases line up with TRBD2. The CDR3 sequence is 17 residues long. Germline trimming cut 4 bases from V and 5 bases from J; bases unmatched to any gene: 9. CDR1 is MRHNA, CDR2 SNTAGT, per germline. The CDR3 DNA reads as TGTGCCAGCAGTGGTCTAGCGGGAGGGCCAAACGACAATGAGCAGTTCTTC. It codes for CASSGLAGGPNDNEQFF.

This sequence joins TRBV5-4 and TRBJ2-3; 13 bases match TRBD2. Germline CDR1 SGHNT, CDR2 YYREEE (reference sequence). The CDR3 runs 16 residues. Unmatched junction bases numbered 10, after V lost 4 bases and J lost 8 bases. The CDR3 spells CASSTGLAGPLGTQYF. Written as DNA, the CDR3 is TGTGCCAGCAGCACGGGACTAGCGGGACCCCTGGGTACGCAGTATTTT.

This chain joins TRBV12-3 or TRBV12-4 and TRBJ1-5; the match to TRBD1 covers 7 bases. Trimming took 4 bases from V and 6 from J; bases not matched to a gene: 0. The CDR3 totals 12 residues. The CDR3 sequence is CASSSGGQPQHF. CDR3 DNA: TGTGCCAGCAGTTCAGGGGGTCAGCCCCAGCATTTT.

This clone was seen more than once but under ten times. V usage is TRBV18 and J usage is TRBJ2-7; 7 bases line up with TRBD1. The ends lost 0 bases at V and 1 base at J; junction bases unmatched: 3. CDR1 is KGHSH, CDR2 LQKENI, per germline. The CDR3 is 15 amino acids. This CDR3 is CASSPPGRGSYEQYF. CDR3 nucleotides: TGTGCCAGCTCACCACCCGGCAGGGGGTCCTACGAGCAGTACTTC.

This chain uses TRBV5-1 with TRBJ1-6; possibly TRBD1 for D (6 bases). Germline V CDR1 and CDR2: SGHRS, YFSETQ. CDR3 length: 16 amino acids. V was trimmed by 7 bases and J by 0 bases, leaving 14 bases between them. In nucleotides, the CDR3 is TGCGCCAGCGGATCCGGACAGAGCTCCTATAATTCACCCCTCCACTTT. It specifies CASGSGQSSYNSPLHF.